This T cell receptor (beta chain) was documented in a study of breast tumors, draining lymph nodes, adjacent tissues. Whole-study findings and limits: Compared with basal-like, luminal-like tumors shared significantly more repertoire with nontumor tissue. Most tumor T cells seemingly derive from lymph node, then expand in tumor.

In this sample, this clonotype turned up many times. Its antigen is unknown. MiXCR, run by TCRdb on the multiplex PCR reads, gives a single entry per CDR3 protein. The sample consists of some 83,000 distinct CDR3 sequences, about 20% of them appearing once. Axillary draining lymph nodes of breast cancer patients supplied the node samples. CDR1 is SNHLY, CDR2 FYNNEI, per germline. V gave up 6 bases and J gave up 3 bases; unmatched junction bases: 3. The CDR3 spans 16 residues. V is TRBV2 and J is TRBJ2-2; 14 positions agree with TRBD2. Sequenced material: axillary lymph node tissue. This sequence was found in a female donor with breast cancer. Some clones in this sample may be carry-over from other donors' samples. This CDR3 reads CASSSTSGRDTGELFF. The CDR3 DNA sequence: TGTGCCAGCAGCTCGACTAGCGGGAGGGACACCGGGGAGCTGTTTTTT.